One and the same sample provided the 31 T cell receptor beta chains below, sequenced in a study of blood T cells in healthy people across ages. Primed by a sample-barcoded 5' primer and a J-beta primer mix, a second PCR proceeded for 7 to 11 cycles. TCRdb reprocessed the 5' RACE reads via MiXCR and lists one record per CDR3 protein. This table holds 1.5 million to 2 million distinct CDR3 sequences, about 35% found once. Input material: blood. These TCRs come from a woman aged 25 to 45 in good health.

This clonotype was seen only a few times. J is TRBJ1-1 and V is TRBV4-2; a possible D gene is TRBD1 (6 bases). Germline CDR1 reads LGHNA; CDR2 reads YNFKEQ. V lost 0 bases, J lost 0 bases, and 11 bases lay in between. This CDR3 has 16 residues. In DNA, the CDR3 is TGTGCCAGCAGCCAAGATTTAGGGGGGATGAACACTGAAGCTTTCTTT. Its protein product is CASSQDLGGMNTEAFF.

This clonotype was seen more than once but under ten times. V usage is TRBV20-1 and J usage is TRBJ2-3, with D uncertain. Germline CDR1 and CDR2: DFQATT and SNEGSKA (reference sequence). V lost 4 bases and J 0 bases, leaving 17 bases between the germline ends. This CDR3 region has 16 residues. The CDR3 coding sequence is TGCAGTGCTACTTCCGATGAGCGAGATAGCACAGATACGCAGTATTTT. Amino acids: CSATSDERDSTDTQYF.

The gene calls are TRBV20-1 and TRBJ1-2; D ambiguous. Germline V CDR1 and CDR2: DFQATT, SNEGSKA (reference sequence). Trimming took off 5 bases at V and 4 bases at J, with 14 bases between the two ends. The CDR3 sequence is 13 residues long. As DNA, the CDR3 is TGCAGTGCTCTACGAATGGGAACCTATGGCTACACCTTC. Its protein product is CSALRMGTYGYTF.

This clonotype has a handful of counts. The rearrangement links TRBV28 to TRBJ1-1; the match to TRBD1 covers 7 bases. CDR3 length: 15 residues. V trimming: 2 bases; J trimming: 2 bases; junction bases outside the gene matches: 5. Looked up from germline, CDR1 is MDHEN and CDR2 is SYDVKM. As DNA, the CDR3 is TGTGCCAGCAGTTTAAAACAGGGGCGAAACACTGAAGCTTTCTTT. It encodes CASSLKQGRNTEAFF.

The V call is TRBV20-1, the J call TRBJ2-5; tentative D call: TRBD2 (7 bases). The CDR3 has 14 amino acids. The V and J ends lost 5 bases and 5 bases respectively, with 18 bases between them. CDR1 is DFQATT and CDR2 is SNEGSKA in the germline V gene (reference sequence). This chain's CDR3 is CSAPRTGGSETQYF. The CDR3, as DNA: TGCAGTGCTCCGAGGACGGGGGGCAGCGAGACCCAGTACTTC.

The gene calls are TRBV15 and TRBJ2-1, with D possibly matching TRBD2 (5 bases). Trimming stripped 0 bases from V and 9 bases from J, with 15 bases between. In germline, CDR1 is LNHNV, CDR2 YYDKDF (reference sequence). The CDR3 contains 15 residues. CDR3 loop: CATSRDLSGGGEQFF. The CDR3, as DNA: TGTGCCACCAGCAGAGATTTGAGCGGCGGAGGTGAGCAGTTCTTC.

The chain couples TRBV6-2 or TRBV6-3 to TRBJ2-1; D unresolved. The CDR3 runs to 16 residues. V was clipped by 0 bases and J by 0 bases, with 9 bases between them. Germline V gene lookup returns CDR1 MNHEY and CDR2 SVGEGT. CDR3 coding DNA: TGTGCCAGCAGTTACTCCCCGGCAGGCTCCTACAATGAGCAGTTCTTC. It codes for CASSYSPAGSYNEQFF.

The chain couples TRBV7-2 to TRBJ2-5; 9 bases map to TRBD2. J lost 0 bases, V lost 5 bases, and 13 bases had no gene match. Germline CDR1 reads SGHTA; CDR2 reads FQGNSA. The CDR3 contains 18 residues. The CDR3: CASSQELSAGGYQETQYF. The CDR3 DNA reads as TGTGCCAGCAGCCAAGAATTGTCAGCGGGAGGATACCAAGAGACCCAGTACTTC.

This clonotype was counted only a few times. This chain joins TRBV15 and TRBJ2-5, with D possibly TRBD1 on 6 matching bases. In germline, CDR1 is LNHNV, CDR2 YYDKDF (reference sequence). V lost 3 bases and J 2 bases, leaving 13 bases between the germline ends. The CDR3 spans 15 residues. CDR3 in amino acids: CATSSLHREQETQYF. The CDR3 nucleotides are TGTGCCACCAGCAGTCTTCACAGGGAACAAGAGACCCAGTACTTC.

The CDR3 reads CSARDQRLFSYNEQFF. The CDR3, as DNA: TGCAGTGCTAGAGATCAACGACTGTTCTCCTACAATGAGCAGTTCTTC. The chain uses TRBV20-1 and TRBJ2-1; no clear D. This CDR3 is built from 16 residues. The V end lost 0 bases, the J end lost 0 bases, and 12 bases lay between the germline ends. Looked up from germline, CDR1 is DFQATT and CDR2 is SNEGSKA (reference sequence).

For this clonotype: This sequence may be a read error, since a much larger clone differs from it by one base. This rearrangement joins TRBV7-9 to TRBJ1-4; 7 bases agree with TRBD1. The CDR3 is 15 amino acids. Per the germline V gene, CDR1 is SEHNR and CDR2 is FQNEAQ (reference sequence). Written as DNA, the CDR3 is TGTGCCAGCAGCGGCGGGGGACAGAGTAATGAAGAACTGTTTTTT. Protein product: CASSGGGQSNEELFF.

The rearrangement links TRBV6-1 to TRBJ2-7; weak D call: TRBD2 (5 bases). Germline V lookup: CDR1 MNHNS, CDR2 SASEGT. Trimming stripped 8 bases from V and 3 bases from J, with 11 bases between. CDR3 size: 12 residues. The CDR3 coding sequence is TGTGCCAGCTTAAACCGGGGCTACGAGCAGTACTTC. Its protein is CASLNRGYEQYF.

The gene calls are TRBV6-2 or TRBV6-3 and TRBJ1-2; no firm D call. V lost 5 bases and J lost 9, with 13 bases in between. Germline loops: CDR1 MNHEY, CDR2 SVGEGT. This CDR3 is built from 12 residues. The CDR3 spells CASSPQANSYTF. CDR3 sequence (DNA): TGTGCCAGCAGTCCCCAGGCCAACAGCTACACCTTC.

Comments on this clonotype: One end of the junction varies from germline; a read error may be responsible. The CDR3 nucleotides read TGTGCCAGCAGCGTATCTAGCGGGGGGGCAGTCGAGACCCGGTACTTC. Amino acid sequence: CASSVSSGGAVETRYF. This chain uses TRBV3-1 with TRBJ2-5; 12 bases fit TRBD2. The germline V gene encodes CDR1 LGHDT and CDR2 YNNKEL (reference sequence). There are 16 residues in the CDR3.

Notes on this clonotype: Sequence at one end of the junction differs from germline and may be a read error. The V call is TRBV4-1, the J call TRBJ2-7, with D possibly TRBD1 on 5 matching bases. This CDR3 has 16 residues. Germline V CDR1 and CDR2: MGHRA, YSYEKL. The CDR3 loop is CTSSQPRQGINYEQYF. DNA for the CDR3: TGCACCAGCAGCCAACCGAGGCAGGGTATAAACTACGAGCAGTACTTC.

The chain recombines TRBV6-1 with TRBJ1-2; TRBD1 is a possible D gene (5 bases). V was pared by 2 bases and J by 4 bases, with 11 bases between. Germline CDR1 and CDR2: MNHNS and SASEGT. CDR3 length: 14 amino acids. The CDR3 region is CASSENPGSYGYTF. CDR3 bases: TGTGCCAGCAGTGAAAACCCAGGGAGCTATGGCTACACCTTC.

This chain uses TRBV11-2 with TRBJ1-1; possibly TRBD1 for D (5 bases). The CDR3 is 14 residues long. Germline CDR1 SGHAT, CDR2 FQNNGV. With 6 bases removed from V and 4 bases from J, the gap between germline ends came to 15 bases. This chain's CDR3 is CASSHNGGGTEAFF. The CDR3 region has the DNA TGTGCCAGCAGTCACAACGGGGGTGGCACTGAAGCTTTCTTT.

This clonotype occurred a few times. The chain joins TRBV10-3 to TRBJ2-1, with D hard to call. The CDR3 loop spans 13 amino acids. Germline lookup yields CDR1 ENHRY and CDR2 SYGVKD. V gave up 10 bases and J gave up 5 bases, with 15 bases separating them. CDR3 nucleotide sequence: TGTGCCACCAGGAGATACGAAGACAATGAGCAGTTCTTC. Translating it yields CATRRYEDNEQFF.

The J gene is TRBJ2-1, the V gene TRBV20-1; 11 bases are shared with TRBD2. Germline assignment: CDR1 DFQATT and CDR2 SNEGSKA (reference sequence). This CDR3 is built from 18 residues. The V and J ends lost 0 bases and 4 bases, in that order; junction bases with no gene match: 11. CDR3 amino acids: CSARDFFGTSGPYNEQFF. The DNA for the CDR3 is TGCAGTGCTAGAGATTTCTTTGGGACTAGCGGACCGTACAATGAGCAGTTCTTC.

Concerning this clonotype: At one boundary the junction diverges from the germline segment, which might be a read error. The chain is built from TRBV11-2 and TRBJ2-3, with D perhaps matching TRBD1 (5 bases). Germline assignment: CDR1 SGHAT and CDR2 FQNNGV. The CDR3 consists of 15 residues. Here the CDR3 reads CASSLSTFHTGTQYF. The CDR3 DNA follows: TGTGCCAGCAGCTTATCGACCTTTCACACAGGTACGCAGTATTTT.

The table lists this clonotype with a count of one. The CDR3 sequence is CASSLTSLAGGDDEQFF. CDR3 sequence (DNA): TGTGCCAGCAGCTTAACGTCACTAGCGGGAGGTGACGATGAGCAGTTCTTC. This chain joins TRBV7-3 and TRBJ2-1; 12 nucleotides align to TRBD2. The germline V gene has CDR1 SGHTA and CDR2 FQGTGA. The CDR3 consists of 17 residues. Trimming removed 0 bases from V and 8 bases from J; junction bases left unmatched: 8.

This clonotype was seen a few times. The genes are TRBV7-9 and TRBJ1-2, with 8 nucleotides matching TRBD1. Germline CDR1 and CDR2: SEHNR and FQNEAQ (reference sequence). J lost 7 bases, V lost 5 bases, and 6 bases had no gene match. The CDR3 contains 13 residues. This CDR3 reads CASSDDRGGGYTF. CDR3 DNA sequence: TGTGCCAGCAGCGACGACAGGGGTGGTGGCTACACCTTC.

The chain has TRBV7-2 and TRBJ2-1; 11 bases agree with TRBD2. Per the germline V gene, CDR1 is SGHTA and CDR2 is FQGNSA. CDR3 length: 18 amino acids. J lost 4 bases, V lost 2 bases, and 10 bases had no gene match. Here the CDR3 reads CASSLIPFSGRAYNEQFF. The CDR3 DNA follows: TGTGCCAGCAGCTTAATTCCTTTTAGCGGGAGGGCTTACAATGAGCAGTTCTTC.

Written as DNA, the CDR3 is TGTGCCAGCAGCTCAAGGTCTAGCGGGGGGGCCTACAATGAGCAGTTCTTC. Its protein is CASSSRSSGGAYNEQFF. The V gene is TRBV9, the J gene TRBJ2-1; the match to TRBD2 covers 12 bases. Trimming took 4 bases from V and 2 from J; bases not matched to a gene: 7. Germline assignment: CDR1 SGDLS and CDR2 YYNGEE. The length of the CDR3 is 17 residues.

There are a few counts of this clonotype. The chain joins TRBV7-2 to TRBJ2-7; 10 nucleotides agree with TRBD1. Trimming took 5 bases from V and 5 from J; bases not matched to a gene: 6. The CDR3 spans 14 residues. Germline lookup yields CDR1 SGHTA and CDR2 FQGNSA. The CDR3 nucleotides read TGTGCCAGCAGCACCGGGACAGGGGAGGACGAGCAGTACTTC. Amino acid sequence: CASSTGTGEDEQYF. Full variable domain (rest looked up from reference TRBV7-2 and TRBJ2-7): GAGVSQSPSNKVTEKGKDVELRCDPISGHTALYWYRQSLGQGLEFLIYFQGNSAPDKSGLPSDRFSAERTGGSVSTLTIQRTQQEDSAVYLCASSTGTGEDEQYFGPGTRLTVT.

V usage is TRBV5-1 and J usage is TRBJ1-2; D gene ambiguous. Looked up from germline, CDR1 is SGHRS and CDR2 is YFSETQ. This CDR3 region has 15 residues. V was cut by 4 bases and J by 3 bases, with 16 bases left in between. CDR3 bases: TGCGCCAGCAGCGAATTGACGGGGAAGGACTATGGCTACACCTTC. Its translation: CASSELTGKDYGYTF.

The V call is TRBV7-9, the J call TRBJ1-1; 7 bases agree with TRBD1. Unmatched junction bases numbered 7, after V lost 6 bases and J lost 0 bases. This CDR3 region has 15 residues. Germline V lookup: CDR1 SEHNR, CDR2 FQNEAQ (reference sequence). The CDR3 DNA reads as TGTGCCAGCAGGCAACAGGGGAGCGTGAACACTGAAGCTTTCTTT. As protein: CASRQQGSVNTEAFF. Supplemented by reference TRBV7-9 and TRBJ1-1, the full variable domain reads DTGVSQNPRHKITKRGQNVTFRCDPISEHNRLYWYRQTLGQGPEFLTYFQNEAQLEKSRLLSDRFSAERPKGSFSTLEIQRTEQGDSAMYLCASRQQGSVNTEAFFGQGTRLTVV.

This chain connects TRBV20-1 to TRBJ2-5, with D uncertain. The CDR3 is 11 amino acids. CDR1 is DFQATT, CDR2 SNEGSKA, per germline (reference sequence). Trimming pared 0 bases from V and 7 bases from J, leaving 6 bases between. As DNA, the CDR3 is TGCAGTGCTAGAGATTTGGGGACCCAGTACTTC. As protein: CSARDLGTQYF.

This clonotype was detected a few times. This chain uses TRBV5-1 with TRBJ2-1; D is perhaps TRBD1 (5 bases). The CDR3 extends over 14 amino acids. Looked up from germline, CDR1 is SGHRS and CDR2 is YFSETQ. V was clipped by 7 bases and J by 4 bases, with 15 bases between them. CDR3 residues: CASCQGIRYNEQFF. In DNA, the CDR3 is TGCGCCAGCTGTCAGGGAATACGGTACAATGAGCAGTTCTTC.

As for this clonotype: Being one base from a much bigger clone, this may be a read error. The chain employs TRBV7-6 and TRBJ2-6; D uncertain. The CDR3 runs to 16 residues. Germline loops: CDR1 SGHVS, CDR2 FNYEAQ. The CDR3 nucleotides are TGTGCCGGCAGCTTAGTTGACTCATCCGGGGCCAACGTCCTGACTTTC. It is translated as CAGSLVDSSGANVLTF.

This clonotype came up a few times. The V call is TRBV18, the J call TRBJ2-5; 9 nucleotides agree with TRBD1. The J call may be faulty, since TRBJ2-7 better matches the DNA end. The germline CDR1 and CDR2 sequences are KGHSH and LQKENI. This CDR3 has 19 residues. CDR3 loop: CASSPHRNMDRGLPYEQYF. For the CDR3, the DNA is TGTGCCAGCTCACCCCATCGGAATATGGACAGGGGACTTCCCTACGAGCAGTACTTC.